A selection of T cell receptor beta chains follows, all from one sample in a study of blood T cell repertoires in COVID-19. Data came from immunoSEQ multiplex PCR; TCRdb stores just in-frame clones and leaves some out. The data contain 200,000 to 250,000 clones, 75% to 90% of them singletons. The sample consisted of peripheral blood. Receptor source: a man aged 25-45 years who had recovered from COVID-19. CDR3s include the opening cysteine and the closing phenylalanine or tryptophan. The order of the fields is J gene, V gene, D gene, CDR3 DNA, CDR3 protein. The D gene is left open where the match is weak.

>TRBJ1-6|TRBV10-1|-
TGCGCCAGCACCGCTAATATGGATTCACCCCTCCACTTT
CASTANMDSPLHF
>TRBJ1-3|TRBV11-2|-
TGTGCCAGCAGCTTATTATCCACTTATGGAAACACCATATATTTT
CASSLLSTYGNTIYF
>TRBJ1-1|TRBV6-4|TRBD1
TGTGCCAGCAGTGAAGGGGGCGGCACTGAAGCTTTCTTT
CASSEGGGTEAFF
>TRBJ1-3|TRBV5-1|-
TGCGCCAGCAGCCCGGGCGTTGGAGGGAACACCATATATTTT
CASSPGVGGNTIYF
>TRBJ1-6|TRBV30|-
TGTGCCTGGAGTGTACGGCAGGGTGGTTCACCCCTCCACTTT
CAWSVRQGGSPLHF
>TRBJ2-5|TRBV18|TRBD2
TGTGCCAGCTCAAAAGCGGGAGAAGAGACCCAGTACTTC
CASSKAGEETQYF
>TRBJ1-3|TRBV12-3/TRBV12-4|-
TGTGCCAGCAGTTTGGCCGTTGGAAACACCATATATTTT
CASSLAVGNTIYF
>TRBJ1-4|TRBV9|-
TGTGCCAGCAGCCCATCGGGAAGGGAATATCGAAAACTGTTTTTT
CASSPSGREYRKLFF
>TRBJ2-7|TRBV10-1|-
TGCGCCAGCAGTGATTCGACGGGATCCTACGAGCAGTACTTC
CASSDSTGSYEQYF
>TRBJ2-1|TRBV10-3|TRBD2
TGTGCCATCAGTGAAGGGACTAGCGGGGGGCCAGGGAATGAGCAGTTCTTC
CAISEGTSGGPGNEQFF